This T cell receptor (beta chain) was identified in a study of blood T cell repertoires in COVID-19. Study-level information: T cells, B-cell-depleted T cells, or PBMCs provided the cDNA or gDNA that served as material.

The CDR3 runs 13 residues. Per germline, CDR1 LGHDT and CDR2 YNNKEL (reference sequence). V dropped 1 base and J dropped 3 bases, with 4 bases sitting between them. Source study methods: The assay estimated nucleated cells by amplifying reference gene primers. Method: immunoSEQ multiplex PCR; TCRdb's copy keeps in-frame clones and lacks some. Clone size and the V and J calls come from that table; the DNA yielded D and trimming. The table has about 210,000 clones, approximately 90% seen once; the top ten hold around 1.2%. The sequencing sample was made of peripheral blood. The J gene is TRBJ2-1, the V gene TRBV3-1 (or the pseudogene TRBV3-2); no clear D gene. The sequence was obtained from a man aged 30-40 years with acute or convalescent COVID-19. CDR3 protein: CASSQVGYNEQFF. The CDR3 nucleotides are TGTGCCAGCAGCCAAGTCGGCTACAATGAGCAGTTCTTC.